These 28 T cell receptor beta chains originate from one sample sequenced in a study of blood T cells in healthy people across ages. Primers used in a second PCR of about 7 to 12 cycles were a sample-barcoded 5' primer and a J-beta primer mix. TCRdb reprocessed the 5' RACE reads with MiXCR, giving one entry per CDR3 protein. Of 650,000 to 1,000,000 distinct CDR3 sequences in the sample, 30% to 45% were seen once. The sample consisted of blood. Receptors were obtained from a man between 18 and 35 years old in good health.

As regards this clonotype: A read error may account for a junction end that differs from germline. The chain recombines TRBV20-1 with TRBJ2-7; 8 bases are shared with TRBD2. The length of the CDR3 is 15 residues. Per germline, CDR1 DFQATT and CDR2 SNEGSKA (reference sequence). The CDR3, as DNA: TGCAGTGCTAGAAGTTCGGGACTAGAGCCCTACGAGCGGTACTTC. Protein product: CSARSSGLEPYERYF.

A few counts support this clonotype. The chain uses TRBV20-1 and TRBJ1-1; D is perhaps TRBD1 (5 bases). The germline V gene encodes CDR1 DFQATT and CDR2 SNEGSKA (reference sequence). CDR3 length: 14 amino acids. With 2 bases removed from V and 1 base from J, the gap between germline ends came to 11 bases. The CDR3 DNA follows: TGCAGTGCTAGACACGGACACACGAACACTGAAGCTTTCTTT. It codes for CSARHGHTNTEAFF.

Ten or more counts support this clonotype. This chain connects TRBV20-1 to TRBJ2-7; weak D call: TRBD1 (5 bases). Germline lookup yields CDR1 DFQATT and CDR2 SNEGSKA (reference sequence). The V end lost 0 bases, the J end lost 0 bases, and 9 bases lay between the germline ends. This CDR3 spans 14 amino acids. The CDR3 nucleotides are TGCAGTGCTAGAGACAGGGCCCTCTCCTACGAGCAGTACTTC. Amino acids: CSARDRALSYEQYF.

The V and J genes are TRBV6-5 and TRBJ1-4; weak D call: TRBD1 (5 bases). The CDR3 sequence is 16 residues long. V was shortened by 0 bases and J by 5 bases, with 13 bases between the two germline ends. CDR1 and CDR2 from the germline V gene are MNHEY and SVGAGI. The CDR3 reads CASSYSAGKGNEKLFF. As DNA, the CDR3 is TGTGCCAGCAGTTACTCGGCGGGGAAGGGGAATGAAAAACTGTTTTTT.

This clonotype has only a few counts. The V gene is TRBV20-1, the J gene TRBJ2-3, with D possibly being TRBD2 (5 bases). Trimming pared 4 bases from V and 4 bases from J, leaving 15 bases between. The CDR3 is 14 amino acids. Germline-derived CDR1 and CDR2 are DFQATT and SNEGSKA (reference sequence). CDR3 sequence: CSATPAENSDTQYF. In DNA, the CDR3 is TGCAGTGCTACCCCAGCGGAGAATTCAGATACGCAGTATTTT.

This clonotype was detected only a few times. This rearrangement joins TRBV15 to TRBJ2-3; TRBD2 is a possible D gene (7 bases). This CDR3 region has 14 residues. V was pared by 5 bases and J by 4 bases, with 13 bases between. CDR1 and CDR2 (germline): LNHNV, YYDKDF (reference sequence). CDR3 sequence reads: CATSGGGVADTQYF. The CDR3 nucleotides are TGTGCCACCAGCGGAGGGGGGGTCGCAGATACGCAGTATTTT.

As concerns this clonotype: A much larger clone is a single base away; this may be a read error. The rearrangement joins TRBV7-9 to TRBJ2-1; no clear D. Deletions cut 2 bases from V and 13 bases from J, with 15 bases between. CDR3 length: 13 residues. CDR1 is SEHNR and CDR2 is FQNEAQ in the germline V gene (reference sequence). The CDR3 spells CASSLQVQETQFF. The DNA of the CDR3 is TGTGCCAGCAGCTTACAGGTTCAAGAGACCCAGTTCTTC.

The chain employs TRBV4-2 and TRBJ2-1; no firm D call. Trimming took off 0 bases at V and 5 bases at J, with 8 bases between the two ends. Looked up from germline, CDR1 is LGHNA and CDR2 is YNFKEQ. The CDR3 contains 14 residues. The CDR3 protein is CASSQENLHNEQFF. CDR3 sequence (DNA): TGTGCCAGCAGCCAAGAGAACTTACACAATGAGCAGTTCTTC.

This clonotype was detected a few times. The V gene is TRBV6-1, the J gene TRBJ1-2, with unresolved D. V was trimmed by 2 bases and J by 6 bases, leaving 16 bases between them. This CDR3 has 15 residues. Per germline, CDR1 MNHNS and CDR2 SASEGT. The CDR3 DNA reads as TGTGCCAGCAGTGAACTCGGTTCCTTAAAGGATGGCTACACCTTC. This gives the protein CASSELGSLKDGYTF.

The table lists this clonotype with a few counts. The chain carries TRBV5-1 and TRBJ1-4; unclear D gene. Germline CDR1 SGHRS, CDR2 YFSETQ. The CDR3 spans 13 residues. The germline V and J ends were trimmed by 3 bases and 10 bases, with 13 bases remaining between them. CDR3 coding DNA: TGCGCCAGCAGCTCGGGTCGTCCCGGAAAACTGTTTTTT. It specifies CASSSGRPGKLFF.

A remark on this clonotype: Just one base apart from a much larger clone, this may be a read error. This chain links TRBV5-1 with TRBJ2-7, with D hard to call. This CDR3 is built from 15 residues. V shed 5 bases and J shed 7 bases, with 22 bases lying between them. CDR1 is SGHRS and CDR2 is YFSETQ in the germline V gene. This chain's CDR3 is CASRPTGTSYNEQYF. The DNA of the CDR3 is TGCGCCAGCAGGCCCACCGGAACCTCCTACAATGAGCAGTACTTC. Together with reference TRBV5-1 and TRBJ2-7, the CDR3 gives the full variable domain: KAGVTQTPRYLIKTRGQQVTLSCSPISGHRSVSWYQQTPGQGLQFLFEYFSETQRNKGNFPGRFSGRQFSNSRSEMNVSTLELGDSALYLCASRPTGTSYNEQYFGPGTRLTVT.

The chain has TRBV5-8 and TRBJ2-4; D may be TRBD2 (6 bases). Gene TRBJ2-7 matches the end of the DNA better, so the J call may be wrong. CDR3 length equals 14 residues. The germline gives CDR1 SGHTS, CDR2 YDEGEE. The CDR3 coding sequence is TGTGCCAGCAACCCCGGGACTGGGACCTACGAGCAGTACTTC. Encoded protein: CASNPGTGTYEQYF.

CDR3 residues: CSAPERGGGDTQYF. In DNA form, the CDR3 reads TGCAGTGCTCCGGAGCGGGGGGGCGGAGATACGCAGTATTTT. The chain uses TRBV20-1 and TRBJ2-3; the match to TRBD2 covers 10 bases. CDR1 and CDR2 from the germline V gene are DFQATT and SNEGSKA (reference sequence). The CDR3 consists of 14 residues. V trimming: 5 bases; J trimming: 5 bases; junction bases outside the gene matches: 7.

This clonotype was detected a few times. The chain joins TRBV15 to TRBJ1-1; D remains unclear. The CDR3 length is 15 residues. Looked up from germline, CDR1 is LNHNV and CDR2 is YYDKDF (reference sequence). Trimming took 0 bases from V and 5 from J, leaving 13 bases between them. CDR3 sequence reads: CATSRDRTIATEAFF. In DNA form, the CDR3 reads TGTGCCACCAGCAGAGATCGGACGATCGCGACTGAAGCTTTCTTT.

In this sample, this clonotype turned up many times. V and J are TRBV12-3 or TRBV12-4 and TRBJ2-7, with D perhaps TRBD2 (6 bases). Trimming shortened V by 4 bases and J by 2 bases, and 15 bases separated the two germline ends. CDR3 size: 15 residues. This chain's CDR3 is CASSSPGLAPYEQYF. For the CDR3, the DNA is TGTGCCAGCAGTTCACCGGGACTTGCCCCCTACGAGCAGTACTTC.

The gene calls are TRBV29-1 and TRBJ2-2, with a tentative D call TRBD2 (6 bases). The CDR3 contains 16 residues. Germline loops: CDR1 SQVTM, CDR2 ANQGSEA. V was cut by 2 bases and J by 1 base, with 14 bases left in between. The CDR3 region is CSVELGGVLNTGELFF. Here the CDR3 DNA reads TGCAGCGTTGAACTTGGAGGGGTTTTGAACACCGGGGAGCTGTTTTTT.

The sample holds a few counts of this clonotype. The chain uses TRBV7-9 and TRBJ2-3, with D unclear. CDR1 SEHNR and CDR2 FQNEAQ come from the germline V gene (reference sequence). CDR3 length: 18 residues. Deletions cut 6 bases from V and 1 base from J, with 23 bases between. The CDR3 loop is CASRFGSRRPLGTDTQYF. The CDR3 DNA reads as TGTGCCAGCAGGTTTGGGTCAAGAAGGCCACTTGGCACAGATACGCAGTATTTT.

A few counts support this clonotype. The rearrangement uses TRBV20-1 and TRBJ1-1, with a tentative D call TRBD1 (6 bases). Trimming stripped 1 base from V and 3 bases from J, with 12 bases between. Germline CDR1 reads DFQATT; CDR2 reads SNEGSKA (reference sequence). The CDR3 consists of 14 residues. The CDR3: CSARVLDSYTEAFF. The CDR3 nucleotides read TGCAGTGCTAGAGTTTTGGACAGCTACACTGAAGCTTTCTTT.

V gene TRBV6-2 or TRBV6-3 combines with J gene TRBJ2-2, with TRBD1 matching over 9 bases. This CDR3 has 16 amino acids. The J segment lost 1 base and the V segment lost 4 bases, leaving 4 bases of the junction unmatched. CDR1 and CDR2 (germline): MNHEY, SVGEGT. This CDR3 is CASSSRDRENTGELFF. As DNA, the CDR3 is TGTGCCAGCAGTTCCCGGGACAGGGAGAACACCGGGGAGCTGTTTTTT.

On this clonotype itself: One end of the junction varies from germline; a read error may be responsible. The rearrangement uses TRBV7-9 and TRBJ2-3; no firm D call. Germline lookup yields CDR1 SEHNR and CDR2 FQNEAQ (reference sequence). CDR3 length equals 14 residues. The CDR3 reads CASSIASSTDTQYF. In DNA form, the CDR3 reads TGTGCCAGCAGCATAGCATCAAGCACAGATACGCAGTATTTT.

The V and J genes are TRBV6-5 and TRBJ2-7, with 12 bases fitting TRBD1. This CDR3 comprises 15 residues. V lost 4 bases to trimming and J lost 6 bases; unmatched junction nucleotides: 7. CDR1 is MNHEY, CDR2 SVGAGI, per germline. CDR3 loop: CASSFSRDRGLEQYF. CDR3 sequence (DNA): TGTGCCAGCAGTTTTTCCCGGGACAGGGGGCTCGAGCAGTACTTC.

The rearrangement uses TRBV7-2 and TRBJ1-5, with D perhaps TRBD1 (5 bases). Trimming removed 5 bases at V and 4 bases at J, with 12 bases between. Germline CDR1 is SGHTA and CDR2 is FQGNSA. The length of the CDR3 is 14 residues. In nucleotides, the CDR3 is TGTGCCAGCAGCCCGGGACCGGGGAATCAGCCCCAGCATTTT. Translating gives CASSPGPGNQPQHF.

The chain employs TRBV12-3 or TRBV12-4 and TRBJ2-5; D is perhaps TRBD1 or TRBD2 (5 bases each). The V end was cut by 7 bases, the J end by 5 bases, with 14 bases between. CDR3 length: 13 amino acids. The CDR3 region is CASKIVGVETQYF. CDR3 DNA sequence: TGTGCCAGCAAAATAGTGGGGGTGGAGACCCAGTACTTC.

This chain connects TRBV4-3 to TRBJ2-3; TRBD1 matches at 7 bases. This CDR3 is 13 amino acids long. The V and J ends lost 0 bases and 10 bases, in that order; junction bases with no gene match: 4. Germline V gene lookup returns CDR1 LGHNA and CDR2 YSLEER. This chain's CDR3 is CASSQDLGGAQYF. The CDR3 DNA reads as TGCGCCAGCAGCCAAGATTTAGGGGGCGCGCAGTATTTT.

This chain links TRBV6-6 with TRBJ1-1, with TRBD1 identical over 7 bases. Germline V gene sequence: CDR1 MNHNY, CDR2 SVGAGI (reference sequence). Trimming removed 9 bases from V and 5 bases from J; junction bases left unmatched: 9. This CDR3 is built from 13 residues. As DNA, the CDR3 is TGTGCCAGTAACGACAGGGAAGGGACTGAAGCTTTCTTT. This codes for CASNDREGTEAFF.

The rearrangement links TRBV25-1 to TRBJ1-4, with TRBD1 as a possible D gene (6 bases). The germline V gene has CDR1 MGHDK and CDR2 SYGVNS. This CDR3 comprises 14 residues. Trimming shortened V by 6 bases and J by 4 bases, and 12 bases separated the two germline ends. The CDR3 DNA reads as TGTGCCAGCAGCTGGACAGCGTATAATGAAAAACTGTTTTTT. Translation: CASSWTAYNEKLFF.

This clonotype has just a few counts. V is TRBV20-1 and J is TRBJ2-7; 11 positions agree with TRBD2. The CDR3 totals 15 residues. CDR1 and CDR2 (germline): DFQATT, SNEGSKA (reference sequence). With 4 bases clipped from V and 2 bases from J, the junction kept 7 bases outside the gene matches. CDR3 DNA sequence: TGCAGTGCTACCGATAGTAGCGGGGGGGCCTACGAGCAGTACTTC. This sequence encodes CSATDSSGGAYEQYF.

This clonotype was counted ten times or more. The chain employs TRBV7-2 and TRBJ2-3; TRBD1 is a possible D gene (6 bases). V was pared by 1 base and J by 6 bases, with 11 bases between. The CDR3 runs to 14 residues. CDR1 is SGHTA, CDR2 FQGNSA, per germline. Here the CDR3 reads CASSLGGRGDTQYF. The CDR3 nucleotides are TGTGCCAGCAGCTTAGGGGGTAGGGGGGATACGCAGTATTTT.